The clone carrying this T cell receptor beta chain has ten or more counts. No antigen is known for it. The CDR3 has 16 amino acids. V lost 6 bases, J lost 3 bases, and 13 bases stayed unmatched. Per germline, CDR1 MDHEN and CDR2 SYDVKM. The sample comes from a study of T-cell reconstitution after alpha-beta-depleted transplantation in children. General study points: It was surviving recipient T cells and thymic progenitors that gave some patients high TCRbeta diversity at day 60. Alpha-beta T cells about two months after transplant reportedly derived from several hundred expanded graft clones.

Researchers prepared the TCRbeta library using unique molecular identifiers, the study reports. TCRdb processed the PCR reads anew with MiXCR; each CDR3 protein has one entry. Of over 150,000 distinct CDR3 sequences in the sample, about 7% are singletons; the top ten hold around 5%. The material was PBMCs, obtained before TCRalphabeta/CD19-depleted stem cell transplant. The origin of this receptor is a boy between 2 and 10 years old with acute lymphoblastic leukemia, due to receive a stem cell transplant. This chain uses TRBV28 with TRBJ2-7; TRBD2 agrees at 8 bases. The CDR3, as DNA: TGTGCCAGCAGCCCAGCATCCAGCGGGGGAGGCTACGAGCAGTACTTC. It translates to CASSPASSGGGYEQYF.